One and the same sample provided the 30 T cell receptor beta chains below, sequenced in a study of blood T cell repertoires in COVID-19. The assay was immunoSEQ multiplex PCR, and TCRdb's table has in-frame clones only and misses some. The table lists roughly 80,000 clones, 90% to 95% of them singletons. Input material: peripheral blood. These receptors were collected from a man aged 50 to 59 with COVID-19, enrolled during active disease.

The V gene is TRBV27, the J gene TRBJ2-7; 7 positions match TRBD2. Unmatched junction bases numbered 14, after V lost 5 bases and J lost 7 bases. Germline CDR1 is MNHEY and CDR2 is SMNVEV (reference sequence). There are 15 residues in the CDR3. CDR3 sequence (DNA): TGTGCCAGCAGTCCCTCGGGCGGGGGACTCGGAGAGCAGTACGTC. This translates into CASSPSGGGLGEQYV.

CDR3 protein: CASSDQGVYGYTF. CDR3 bases: TGTGCCAGCAGCGATCAAGGGGTCTATGGCTACACCTTC. This chain joins TRBV3-1 (or the pseudogene TRBV3-2) and TRBJ1-2; tentative D call: TRBD1 (5 bases). Trimming took 5 bases from V and 4 from J, leaving 11 bases between them. This CDR3 region has 13 residues. Germline loops: CDR1 LGHDT, CDR2 YNNKEL (reference sequence).

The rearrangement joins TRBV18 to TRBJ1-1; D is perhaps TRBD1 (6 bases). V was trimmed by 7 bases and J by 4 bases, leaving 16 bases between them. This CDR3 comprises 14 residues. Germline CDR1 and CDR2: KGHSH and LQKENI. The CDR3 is CASCAGARGTEAFF. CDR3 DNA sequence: TGTGCCAGCTGCGCAGGGGCGCGCGGCACTGAAGCTTTCTTT.

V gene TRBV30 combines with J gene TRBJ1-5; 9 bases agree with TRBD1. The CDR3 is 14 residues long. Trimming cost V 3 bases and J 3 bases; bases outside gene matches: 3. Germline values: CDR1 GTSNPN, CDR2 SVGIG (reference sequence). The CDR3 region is CAWSRDRDNQPQHF. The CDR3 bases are TGTGCCTGGAGCAGGGACAGGGACAATCAGCCCCAGCATTTT.

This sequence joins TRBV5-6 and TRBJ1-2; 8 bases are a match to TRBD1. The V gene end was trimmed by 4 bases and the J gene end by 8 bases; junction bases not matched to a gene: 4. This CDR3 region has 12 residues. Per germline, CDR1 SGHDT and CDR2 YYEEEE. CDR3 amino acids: CASSRTGRGYTF. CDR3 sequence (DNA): TGTGCCAGCAGCCGGACAGGGAGAGGCTACACCTTC.

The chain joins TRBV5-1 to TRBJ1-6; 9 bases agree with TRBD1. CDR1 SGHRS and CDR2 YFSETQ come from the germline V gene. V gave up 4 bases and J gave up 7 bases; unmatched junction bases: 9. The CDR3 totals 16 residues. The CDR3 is CASSPDRGGKNSPLHF. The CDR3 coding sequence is TGCGCCAGCAGCCCGGACAGGGGCGGGAAGAATTCACCCCTCCACTTT.

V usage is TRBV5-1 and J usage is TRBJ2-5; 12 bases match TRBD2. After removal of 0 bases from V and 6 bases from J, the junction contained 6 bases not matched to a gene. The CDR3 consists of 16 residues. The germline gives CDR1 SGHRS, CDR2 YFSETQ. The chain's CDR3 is CASSLGLAGAAKTQYF. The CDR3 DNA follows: TGCGCCAGCAGCTTGGGACTAGCGGGAGCAGCTAAGACCCAGTACTTC.

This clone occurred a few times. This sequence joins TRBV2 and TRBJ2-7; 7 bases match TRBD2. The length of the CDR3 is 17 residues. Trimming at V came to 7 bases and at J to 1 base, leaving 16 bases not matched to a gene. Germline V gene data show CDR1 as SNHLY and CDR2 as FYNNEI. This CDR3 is CASTEEGGWARSYEQYV. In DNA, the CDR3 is TGTGCCAGCACCGAAGAGGGAGGGTGGGCACGATCCTACGAGCAGTACGTC.

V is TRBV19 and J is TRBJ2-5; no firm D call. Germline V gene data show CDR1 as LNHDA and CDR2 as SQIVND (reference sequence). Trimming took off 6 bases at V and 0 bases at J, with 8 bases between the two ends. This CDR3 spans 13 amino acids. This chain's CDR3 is CASSHSDQETQYF. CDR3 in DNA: TGTGCCAGTAGCCACAGTGACCAAGAGACCCAGTACTTC.

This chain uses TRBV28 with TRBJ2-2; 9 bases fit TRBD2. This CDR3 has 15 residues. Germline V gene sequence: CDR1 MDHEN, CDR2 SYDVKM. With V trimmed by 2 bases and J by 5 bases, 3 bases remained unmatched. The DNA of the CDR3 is TGTGCCAGCAGTTTACGGCTAGCGGGAACCGGGGAGCTGTTTTTT. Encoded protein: CASSLRLAGTGELFF. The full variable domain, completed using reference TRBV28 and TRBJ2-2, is DVKVTQSSRYLVKRTGEKVFLECVQDMDHENMFWYRQDPGLGLRLIYFSYDVKMKEKGDIPEGYSVSREKKERFSLILESASTNQTSMYLCASSLRLAGTGELFFGEGSRLTVL.

CDR3 sequence reads: CASSPGTPSYEQYF. In DNA form, the CDR3 reads TGCGCCAGCAGCCCCGGGACACCCTCCTACGAGCAGTACTTC. The V gene is TRBV5-1, the J gene TRBJ2-7; a weak D match, TRBD1 (6 bases). CDR1 SGHRS and CDR2 YFSETQ come from the germline V gene. V dropped 4 bases and J dropped 0 bases, with 11 bases sitting between them. The CDR3 extends over 14 amino acids.

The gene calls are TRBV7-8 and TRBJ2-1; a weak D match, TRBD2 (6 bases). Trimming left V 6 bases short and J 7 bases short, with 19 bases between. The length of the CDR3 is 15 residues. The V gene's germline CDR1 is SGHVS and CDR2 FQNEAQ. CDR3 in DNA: TGTGCCAGCAGTTCGCCGGAGGGAGTATCAAATGAGCAGTTCTTC. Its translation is CASSSPEGVSNEQFF.

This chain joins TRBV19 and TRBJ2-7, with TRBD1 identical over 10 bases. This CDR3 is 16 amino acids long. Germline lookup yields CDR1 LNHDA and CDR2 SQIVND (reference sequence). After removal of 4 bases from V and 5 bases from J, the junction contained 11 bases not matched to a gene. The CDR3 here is CASSNILGQGNHEQYF. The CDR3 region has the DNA TGTGCCAGTAGTAACATCCTGGGACAGGGGAACCACGAGCAGTACTTC.

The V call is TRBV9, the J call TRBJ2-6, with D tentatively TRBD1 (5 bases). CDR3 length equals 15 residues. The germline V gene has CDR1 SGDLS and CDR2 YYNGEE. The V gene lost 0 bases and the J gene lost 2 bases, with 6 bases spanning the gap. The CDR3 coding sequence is TGTGCCAGCAGCGTAGGCAGGGCTGGGGCCAACGTCCTGACTTTC. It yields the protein CASSVGRAGANVLTF.

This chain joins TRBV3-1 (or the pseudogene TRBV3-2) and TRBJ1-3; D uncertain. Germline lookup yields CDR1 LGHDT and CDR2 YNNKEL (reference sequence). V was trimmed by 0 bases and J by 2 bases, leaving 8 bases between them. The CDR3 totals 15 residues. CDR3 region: CASSQDSTAGNTIYF. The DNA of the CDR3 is TGTGCCAGCAGCCAAGATTCTACAGCTGGAAACACCATATATTTT.

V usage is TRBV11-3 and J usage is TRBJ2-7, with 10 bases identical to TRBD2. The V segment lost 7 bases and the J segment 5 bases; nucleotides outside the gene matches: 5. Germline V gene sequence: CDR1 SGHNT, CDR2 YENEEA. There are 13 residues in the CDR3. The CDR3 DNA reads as TGTGCCAGCAAGTCTAGCGGGAGCAACGAGCAGTACTTC. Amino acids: CASKSSGSNEQYF.

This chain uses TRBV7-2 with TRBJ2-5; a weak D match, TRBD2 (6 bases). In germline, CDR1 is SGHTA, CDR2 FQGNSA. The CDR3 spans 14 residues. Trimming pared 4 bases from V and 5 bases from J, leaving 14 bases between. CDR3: CASSSLGDSETQYF. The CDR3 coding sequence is TGTGCCAGCAGCTCTCTAGGGGACTCCGAGACCCAGTACTTC.

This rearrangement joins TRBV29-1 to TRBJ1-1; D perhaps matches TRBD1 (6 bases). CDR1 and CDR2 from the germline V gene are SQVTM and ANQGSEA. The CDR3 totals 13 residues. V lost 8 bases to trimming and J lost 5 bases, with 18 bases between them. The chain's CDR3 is CSTRPGGLTEAFF. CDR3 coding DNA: TGCAGCACGCGCCCCGGGGGGCTGACTGAAGCTTTCTTT.

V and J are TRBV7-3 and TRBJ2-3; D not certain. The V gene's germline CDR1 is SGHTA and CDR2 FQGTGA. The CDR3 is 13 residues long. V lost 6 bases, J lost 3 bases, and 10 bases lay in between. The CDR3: CASSGQSTDTQYF. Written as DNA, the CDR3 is TGTGCCAGCAGTGGGCAGTCAACAGATACGCAGTATTTT.

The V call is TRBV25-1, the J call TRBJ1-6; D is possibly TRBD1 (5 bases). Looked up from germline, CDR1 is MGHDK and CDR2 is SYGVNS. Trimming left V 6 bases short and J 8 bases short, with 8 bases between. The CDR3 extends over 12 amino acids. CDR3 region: CASREGHSPLHF. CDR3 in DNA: TGTGCCAGCAGGGAGGGACATTCACCCCTCCACTTT.

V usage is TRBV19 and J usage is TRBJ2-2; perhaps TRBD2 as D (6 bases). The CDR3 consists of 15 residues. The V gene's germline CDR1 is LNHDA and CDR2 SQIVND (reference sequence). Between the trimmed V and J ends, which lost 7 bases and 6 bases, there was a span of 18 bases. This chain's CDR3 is CASTLSSEVSGELFF. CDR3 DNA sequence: TGTGCCAGTACCCTTTCTAGCGAGGTGTCCGGGGAGCTGTTTTTT.

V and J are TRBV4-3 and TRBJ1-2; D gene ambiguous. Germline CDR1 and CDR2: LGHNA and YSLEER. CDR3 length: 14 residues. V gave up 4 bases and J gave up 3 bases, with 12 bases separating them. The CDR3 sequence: CASSRSLLDYGYTF. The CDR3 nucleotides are TGCGCCAGCAGCCGTTCGTTATTAGACTATGGCTACACCTTC.

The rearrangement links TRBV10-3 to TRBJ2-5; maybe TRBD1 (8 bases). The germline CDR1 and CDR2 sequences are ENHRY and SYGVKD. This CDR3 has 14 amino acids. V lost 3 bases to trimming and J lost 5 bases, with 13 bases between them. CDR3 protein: CAISEQGGGETQYF. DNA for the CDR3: TGTGCCATCAGTGAACAGGGGGGAGGGGAGACCCAGTACTTC.

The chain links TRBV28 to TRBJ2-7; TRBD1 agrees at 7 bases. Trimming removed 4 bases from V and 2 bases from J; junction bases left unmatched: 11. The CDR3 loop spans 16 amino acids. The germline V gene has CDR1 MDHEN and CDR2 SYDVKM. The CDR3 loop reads CASSSFSLGTAYEQYF. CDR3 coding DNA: TGTGCCAGCAGTTCATTCTCACTCGGGACAGCCTACGAGCAGTACTTC.

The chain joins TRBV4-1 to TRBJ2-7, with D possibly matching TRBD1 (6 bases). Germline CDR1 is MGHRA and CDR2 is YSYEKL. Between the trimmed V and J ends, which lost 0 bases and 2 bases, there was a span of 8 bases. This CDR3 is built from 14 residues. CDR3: CASSQDRTAYEQYF. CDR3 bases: TGCGCCAGCAGCCAAGATAGGACAGCCTACGAGCAGTACTTC.

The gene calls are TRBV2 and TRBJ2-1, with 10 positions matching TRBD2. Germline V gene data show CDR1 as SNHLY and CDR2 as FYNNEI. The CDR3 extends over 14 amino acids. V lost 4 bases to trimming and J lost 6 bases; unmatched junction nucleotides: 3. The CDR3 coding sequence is TGTGCCAGCAGTGCTAGCGGGAGTGTCAATGAGCAGTTCTTC. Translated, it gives CASSASGSVNEQFF.

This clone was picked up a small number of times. CDR3 sequence reads: CASSRTGTYSGNTIYF. The CDR3 DNA is TGCGCCAGCAGTCGGACAGGGACATACTCTGGAAACACCATATATTTT. This chain connects TRBV5-1 to TRBJ1-3; 8 bases match TRBD1. CDR1 and CDR2 from the germline V gene are SGHRS and YFSETQ. The V and J ends lost 5 bases and 0 bases, in that order; junction bases with no gene match: 7. The CDR3 sequence is 16 residues long.

In DNA, the CDR3 is TGCGCCAGCAGCTTGGGTAGCGGGAGCTCCTACAATGAGCAGTTCTTC. Translated, it gives CASSLGSGSSYNEQFF. This chain links TRBV5-1 with TRBJ2-1; 9 positions match TRBD2. Unmatched junction bases numbered 1, after V lost 0 bases and J lost 0 bases. The CDR3 is 16 residues long. The V gene's germline CDR1 is SGHRS and CDR2 YFSETQ. Drawing the rest from reference TRBV5-1 and TRBJ2-1, the complete variable domain is KAGVTQTPRYLIKTRGQQVTLSCSPISGHRSVSWYQQTPGQGLQFLFEYFSETQRNKGNFPGRFSGRQFSNSRSEMNVSTLELGDSALYLCASSLGSGSSYNEQFFGPGTRLTVL.

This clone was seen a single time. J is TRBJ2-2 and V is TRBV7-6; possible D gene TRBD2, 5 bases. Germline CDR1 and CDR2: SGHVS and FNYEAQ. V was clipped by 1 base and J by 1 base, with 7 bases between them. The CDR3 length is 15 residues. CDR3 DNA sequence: TGTGCCAGCAGCTTAGGGGCGGGGAACACCGGGGAGCTGTTTTTT. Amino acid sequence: CASSLGAGNTGELFF.

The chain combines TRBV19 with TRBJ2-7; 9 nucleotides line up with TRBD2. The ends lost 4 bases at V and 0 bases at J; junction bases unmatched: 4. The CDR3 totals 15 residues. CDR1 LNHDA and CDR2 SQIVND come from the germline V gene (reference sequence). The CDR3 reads CASSTSGRTSYEQYF. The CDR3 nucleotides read TGTGCCAGTAGTACCAGCGGGAGGACCTCCTACGAGCAGTACTTC. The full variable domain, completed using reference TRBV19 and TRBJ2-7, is DGGITQSPKYLFRKEGQNVTLSCEQNLNHDAMYWYRQDPGQGLRLIYYSQIVNDFQKGDIAEGYSVSREKKESFPLTVTSAQKNPTAFYLCASSTSGRTSYEQYFGPGTRLTVT.